This TCR beta chain was sequenced in a study of T cell responses to AZD1222 COVID-19 vaccine. CDR1 GTSNPN and CDR2 SVGIG come from the germline V gene (reference sequence). The CDR3 totals 14 residues. The V and J ends lost 5 bases and 0 bases respectively, with 13 bases between them. The assay was immunoSEQ multiplex PCR, and TCRdb's table has in-frame clones only and misses some. This table holds 150,000 or so clones, roughly 90% found once. The TCR comes from an adult in good health. The material sequenced was peripheral blood, taken on day 0 of AZD1222 vaccination. The V call is TRBV30, the J call TRBJ1-2; D is possibly TRBD1 (6 bases). CDR3 in DNA: TGTGCCTGGCACATTCCAGGGGCTAACTATGGCTACACCTTC. The encoded protein is CAWHIPGANYGYTF.